This TCR beta chain was captured by sequencing in a study of blood T cell repertoires in COVID-19. Data came from immunoSEQ multiplex PCR; TCRdb stores just in-frame clones and leaves some out. Counted here are about 100,000 clones, about 75% occurring once; the ten biggest clones make up around 6.3%. Trimming stripped 6 bases from V and 0 bases from J, with 12 bases between. Germline V CDR1 and CDR2: MNHEY, SVGAGI. This CDR3 is 15 amino acids long. This clonotype was obtained from an elderly man with acute or convalescent COVID-19. Sequenced input: peripheral blood. The chain employs TRBV6-5 and TRBJ1-5, with a tentative D call TRBD1 (6 bases). The CDR3 sequence is CASSRTVDSNQPQHF. The DNA of the CDR3 is TGTGCCAGCAGCCGGACAGTAGATAGCAATCAGCCCCAGCATTTT.